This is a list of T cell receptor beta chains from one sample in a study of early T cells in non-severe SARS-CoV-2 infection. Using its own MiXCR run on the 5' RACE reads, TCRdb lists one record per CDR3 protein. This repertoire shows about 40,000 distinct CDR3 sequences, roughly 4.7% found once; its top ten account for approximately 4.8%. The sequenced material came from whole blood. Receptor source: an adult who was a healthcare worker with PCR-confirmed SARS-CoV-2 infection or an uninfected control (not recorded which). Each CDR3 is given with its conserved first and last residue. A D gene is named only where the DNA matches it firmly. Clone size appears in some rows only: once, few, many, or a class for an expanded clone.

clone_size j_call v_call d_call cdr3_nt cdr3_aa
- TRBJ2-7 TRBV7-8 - TGTGCCAGCAGCTTGGCAATAGCTTACGAGCAGTACTTC CASSLAIAYEQYF
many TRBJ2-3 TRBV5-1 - TGCGCCAGCAGCAACGGACAAAATCAAGATACGCAGTATTTT CASSNGQNQDTQYF
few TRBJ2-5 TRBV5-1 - TGCGCCAGCAGCTTAGACGGGGAGACCCAGTACTTC CASSLDGETQYF
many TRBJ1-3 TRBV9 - TGTGCCAGCAGCGTAGGGGGCATCTCTGGAAACACCATATATTTT CASSVGGISGNTIYF
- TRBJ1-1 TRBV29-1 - TGCAGCGCCATGGCGCAAGCGAACACTGAAGCTTTCTTT CSAMAQANTEAFF
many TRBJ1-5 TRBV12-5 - TGTGCTAGTGGTTTGGAATCGGGCCAGCCCCAGCATTTT CASGLESGQPQHF
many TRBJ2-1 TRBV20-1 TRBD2 TGCAGTGCTAGAGATCCATCTAGCGGGAGTTACAATGAGCAGTTCTTC CSARDPSSGSYNEQFF
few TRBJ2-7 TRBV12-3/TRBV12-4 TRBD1 TGTGCCAGCAGAAACTTTCGGGACAGCCATTACGAGCAGTACTTC CASRNFRDSHYEQYF
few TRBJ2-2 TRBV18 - TGTGCCAGCTCACGACCATGGGAAGGCACCGGGGAGCTGTTTTTT CASSRPWEGTGELFF
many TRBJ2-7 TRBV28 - TGTGCCAGCAGTCCCCAGACAGGAGCAACGTACTACGAGCAGTACTTC CASSPQTGATYYEQYF
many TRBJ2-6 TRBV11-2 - TGTGCCAGCAGTTATACAGGGAGCTCTGGGGCCAACGTCCTGACTTTC CASSYTGSSGANVLTF
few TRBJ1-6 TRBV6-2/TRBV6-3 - TGTGCCAGCAGTTATGCGGGTCATGGTTCACCCCTCCACTTT CASSYAGHGSPLHF
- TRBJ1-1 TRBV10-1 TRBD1 TGCGCCAGCAGTACAGGGGGAACCACTGAAGCTTTCTTT CASSTGGTTEAFF
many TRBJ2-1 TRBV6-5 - TGTGCCAGCAATGGTAGGGGGGGTGAGCAGTTCTTC CASNGRGGEQFF
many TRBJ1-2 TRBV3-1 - TGTGCCAGCAGCCCCCGGGAGGGAGAAAGCTATGGCTACACCTTC CASSPREGESYGYTF
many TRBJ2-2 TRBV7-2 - TGTGCCAGCAGCTTAGTTTACAGTCTTCCCGGGGAGCTGTTTTTT CASSLVYSLPGELFF
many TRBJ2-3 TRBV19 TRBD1 TGTGCCAGTAGTCCGGACAGGGGGTCGAGAACAGATACGCAGTATTTT CASSPDRGSRTDTQYF
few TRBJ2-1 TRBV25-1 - TGTGCCAGCAGTGGGGCCAGGGCCCTCTACAATGAGCAGTTCTTC CASSGARALYNEQFF
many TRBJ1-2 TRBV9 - TGTGCCAGCAGCGTAGGGGGGGCAGGTTCCAACTATGGCTACACCTTC CASSVGGAGSNYGYTF
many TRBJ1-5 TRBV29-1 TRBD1 TGCAGCGCAACAACAGGGGGGGTTAGCAATCAGCCCCAGCATTTT CSATTGGVSNQPQHF
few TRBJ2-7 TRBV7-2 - TGTGCCAGCAGCTTATGGGGGGGCGGTATCGACGAGCAGTACTTC CASSLWGGGIDEQYF
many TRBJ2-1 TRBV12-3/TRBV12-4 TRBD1 TGTGCCAGCAGTCGGGACAGTAGGTCCCACAAGCAGTTCTTC CASSRDSRSHKQFF
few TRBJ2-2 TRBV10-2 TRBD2 TGCGCCAGCCGTGAAGCGGGAGGACCCGGGGAGCTGTTTTTT CASREAGGPGELFF
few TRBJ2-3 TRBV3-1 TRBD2 TGTGCCAGCAGCCCGGCAGGCCAGCGGGGACATACGCAGTATTTT CASSPAGQRGHTQYF
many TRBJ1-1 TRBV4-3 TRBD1 TGCGCCAGCAGCCAAAACGACAGGGGACTGGTCATGAACACTGAAGCTTTCTTT CASSQNDRGLVMNTEAFF
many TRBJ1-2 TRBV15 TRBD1 TGTGCCACCAGCACAGAGACAGGGCCCTATGGCTACACCTTC CATSTETGPYGYTF
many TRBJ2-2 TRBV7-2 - TGTGCCAGCAGCTTAGGGCCCGCGAACACCGGGGAGCTGTTTTTT CASSLGPANTGELFF
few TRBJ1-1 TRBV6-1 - TGTGCCAGCAGTGGCGCACAGGGAGGGGGTGACACTGAAGCTTTCTTT CASSGAQGGGDTEAFF
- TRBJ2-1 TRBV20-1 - TGCAGTGCTAGAGATAAAACAACTGAGCAGTTCTTC CSARDKTTEQFF
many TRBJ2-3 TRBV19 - TGTGCCAGTAGTGTCGGCAGCGAGTCAGATACGCAGTATTTT CASSVGSESDTQYF
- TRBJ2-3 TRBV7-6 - TGTGCCAGCAGCTTTGGGGGCGGGACAGATACGCAGTATTTT CASSFGGGTDTQYF
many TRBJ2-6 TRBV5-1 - TGCGCCAGCAGCTTGTCCCGGGCCGGGGCCAACGTCCTGACTTTC CASSLSRAGANVLTF
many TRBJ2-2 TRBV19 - TGTGCCAGTAGTATAGAAGGCCGCGCCGGGGAGCTGTTTTTT CASSIEGRAGELFF
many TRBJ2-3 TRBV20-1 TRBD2 TGCAGTGCTTCGGGACTAGCGGGTAGTCTGATGAGGGATACGCAGTATTTT CSASGLAGSLMRDTQYF
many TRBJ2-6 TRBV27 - TGTGCCAGCAGTTCGTGGCAGACTGGGGCCAACGTCCTGACTTTC CASSSWQTGANVLTF
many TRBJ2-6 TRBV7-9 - TGTGCCAGCAGCACGATCAGACGGGGTCAGGAATCATCTGGGGCCAACGTCCTGACTTTC CASSTIRRGQESSGANVLTF
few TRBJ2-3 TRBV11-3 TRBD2 TGTGCCAGCAGCTCCGGGACTAGCGAGAGTACAGATACGCAGTATTTT CASSSGTSESTDTQYF
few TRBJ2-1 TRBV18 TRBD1 TGTGCCAGCTCACAGAGGGGGCTTTGGGACAATGAGCAGTTCTTC CASSQRGLWDNEQFF
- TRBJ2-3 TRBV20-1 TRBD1 TGCAGTGCTGAGGGACAGAGCACAGATACGCAGTATTTT CSAEGQSTDTQYF
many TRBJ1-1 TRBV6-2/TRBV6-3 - TGTGCCAGCAGTTCTCATTCCGGGTTTGGGACTGAAGCTTTCTTT CASSSHSGFGTEAFF
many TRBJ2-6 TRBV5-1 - TGCGCCAGCAGCTTGGGAAACTCTGGGGCCAACGTCCTGACTTTC CASSLGNSGANVLTF
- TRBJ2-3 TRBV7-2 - TGTGCCAGCAGCTTACGGTGGGGCGGAACCCCCGGAGATACGCAGTATTTT CASSLRWGGTPGDTQYF
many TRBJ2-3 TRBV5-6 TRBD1 TGTGCCAGCAGCTTGTCTACAGGGGCTAGCACAGATACGCAGTATTTT CASSLSTGASTDTQYF
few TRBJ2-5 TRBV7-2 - TGTGCCAGCAGCTTAACCACAGGGATTCAAGAGACCCAGTACTTC CASSLTTGIQETQYF